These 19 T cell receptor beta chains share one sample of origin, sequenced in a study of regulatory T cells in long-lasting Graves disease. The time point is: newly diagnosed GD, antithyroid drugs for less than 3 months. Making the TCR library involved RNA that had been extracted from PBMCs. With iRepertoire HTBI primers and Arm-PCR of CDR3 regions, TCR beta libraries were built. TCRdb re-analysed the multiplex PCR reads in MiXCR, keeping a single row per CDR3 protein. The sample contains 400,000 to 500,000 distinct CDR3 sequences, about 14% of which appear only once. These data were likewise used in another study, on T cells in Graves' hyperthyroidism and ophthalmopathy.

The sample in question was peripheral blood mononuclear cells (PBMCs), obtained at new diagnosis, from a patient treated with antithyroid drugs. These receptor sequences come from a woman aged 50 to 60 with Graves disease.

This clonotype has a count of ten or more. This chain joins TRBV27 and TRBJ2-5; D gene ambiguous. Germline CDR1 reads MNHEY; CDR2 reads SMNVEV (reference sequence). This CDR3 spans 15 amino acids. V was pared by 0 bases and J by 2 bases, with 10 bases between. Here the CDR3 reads CASSLSLVSQETQYF. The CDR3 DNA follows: TGTGCCAGCAGTTTATCTCTAGTATCTCAAGAGACCCAGTACTTC.

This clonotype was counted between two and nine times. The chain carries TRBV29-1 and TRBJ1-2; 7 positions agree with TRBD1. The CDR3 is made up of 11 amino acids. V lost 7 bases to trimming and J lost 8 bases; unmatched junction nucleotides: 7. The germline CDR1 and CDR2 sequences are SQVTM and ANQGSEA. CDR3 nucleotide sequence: TGCAGCGCACAGACAGGGCTAGGCTACACCTTC. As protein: CSAQTGLGYTF. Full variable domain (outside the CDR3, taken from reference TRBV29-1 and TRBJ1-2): SAVISQKPSRDICQRGTSLTIQCQVDSQVTMMFWYRQQPGQSLTLIATANQGSEATYESGFVIDKFPISRPNLTFSTLTVSNMSPEDSSIYLCSAQTGLGYTFGSGTRLTVV.

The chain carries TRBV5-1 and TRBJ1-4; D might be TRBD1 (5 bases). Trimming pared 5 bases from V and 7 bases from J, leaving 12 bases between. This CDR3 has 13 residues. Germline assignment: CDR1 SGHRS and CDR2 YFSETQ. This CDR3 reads CASRGPSGEKLFF. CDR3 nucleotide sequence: TGCGCCAGCAGGGGACCGAGTGGTGAAAAACTGTTTTTT.

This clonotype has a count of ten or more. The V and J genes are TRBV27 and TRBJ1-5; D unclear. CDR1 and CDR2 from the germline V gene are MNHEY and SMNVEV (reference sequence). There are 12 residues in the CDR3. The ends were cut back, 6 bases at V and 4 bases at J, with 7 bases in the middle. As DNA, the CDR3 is TGTGCCAGCAGCCGTTTTAATCAGCCCCAGCATTTT. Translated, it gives CASSRFNQPQHF.

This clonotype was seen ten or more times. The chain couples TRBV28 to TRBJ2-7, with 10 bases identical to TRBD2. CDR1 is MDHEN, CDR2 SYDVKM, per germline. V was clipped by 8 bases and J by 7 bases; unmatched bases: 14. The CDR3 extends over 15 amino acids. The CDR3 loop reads CASCLVLAGVGEQYF. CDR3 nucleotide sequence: TGTGCCAGCTGTCTAGTCCTAGCGGGAGTTGGGGAGCAGTACTTC.

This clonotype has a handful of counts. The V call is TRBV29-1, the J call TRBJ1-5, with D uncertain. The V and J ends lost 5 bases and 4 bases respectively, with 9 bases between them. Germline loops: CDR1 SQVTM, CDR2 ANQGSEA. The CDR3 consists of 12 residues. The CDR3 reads CSVKDGNQPQHF. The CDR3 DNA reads TGCAGCGTTAAGGACGGGAATCAGCCCCAGCATTTT. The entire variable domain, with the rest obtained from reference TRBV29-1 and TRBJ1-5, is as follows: SAVISQKPSRDICQRGTSLTIQCQVDSQVTMMFWYRQQPGQSLTLIATANQGSEATYESGFVIDKFPISRPNLTFSTLTVSNMSPEDSSIYLCSVKDGNQPQHFGDGTRLSIL.

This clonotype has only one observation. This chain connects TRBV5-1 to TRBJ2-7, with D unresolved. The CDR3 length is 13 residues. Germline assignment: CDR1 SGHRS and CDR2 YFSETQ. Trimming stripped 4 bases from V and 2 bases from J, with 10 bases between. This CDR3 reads CASSDAHTYEQYF. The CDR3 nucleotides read TGCGCCAGCAGCGACGCTCACACCTACGAGCAGTACTTC.

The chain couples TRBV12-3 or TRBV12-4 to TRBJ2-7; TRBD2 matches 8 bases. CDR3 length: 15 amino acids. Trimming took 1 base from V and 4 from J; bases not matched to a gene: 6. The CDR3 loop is CASSLDGTSRYEQYF. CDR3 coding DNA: TGTGCCAGCAGTTTAGACGGGACTAGTCGGTACGAGCAGTACTTC.

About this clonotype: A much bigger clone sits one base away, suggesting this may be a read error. The CDR3 nucleotides are TGCGCCAGCAGCCGCGGGGGACTAGCGGGAGATGAGCGGTTCTTC. It specifies CASSRGGLAGDERFF. This chain uses TRBV5-1 with TRBJ2-1; 14 bases fit TRBD2. The CDR3 consists of 15 residues. Germline V gene data show CDR1 as SGHRS and CDR2 as YFSETQ.

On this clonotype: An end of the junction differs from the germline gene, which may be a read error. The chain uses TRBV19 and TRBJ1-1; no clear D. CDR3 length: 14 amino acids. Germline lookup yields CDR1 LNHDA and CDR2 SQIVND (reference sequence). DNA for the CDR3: TGTGCCAGTAGTATAGCACCGGTGAACACTGAAGCTTCCTTT. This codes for CASSIAPVNTEASF.

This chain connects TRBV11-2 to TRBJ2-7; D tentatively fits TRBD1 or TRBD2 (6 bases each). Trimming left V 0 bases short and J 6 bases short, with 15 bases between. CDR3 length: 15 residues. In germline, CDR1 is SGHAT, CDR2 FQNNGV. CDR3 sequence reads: CASSLDRGAWGEQYF. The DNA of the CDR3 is TGTGCCAGCAGCTTAGATAGGGGGGCTTGGGGCGAGCAGTACTTC. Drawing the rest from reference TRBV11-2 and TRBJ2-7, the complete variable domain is EAGVAQSPRYKIIEKRQSVAFWCNPISGHATLYWYQQILGQGPKLLIQFQNNGVVDDSQLPKDRFSAERLKGVDSTLKIQPAKLEDSAVYLCASSLDRGAWGEQYFGPGTRLTVT.

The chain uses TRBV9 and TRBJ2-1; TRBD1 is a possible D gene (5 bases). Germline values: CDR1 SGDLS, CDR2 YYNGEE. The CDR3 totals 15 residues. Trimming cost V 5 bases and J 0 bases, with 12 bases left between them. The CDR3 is CASSYDSSSYNEQFF. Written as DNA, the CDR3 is TGTGCCAGCAGTTACGACAGTAGCTCCTACAATGAGCAGTTCTTC. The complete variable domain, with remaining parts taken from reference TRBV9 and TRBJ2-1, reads DSGVTQTPKHLITATGQRVTLRCSPRSGDLSVYWYQQSLDQGLQFLIQYYNGEERAKGNILERFSAQQFPDLHSELNLSSLELGDSALYFCASSYDSSSYNEQFFGPGTRLTVL.

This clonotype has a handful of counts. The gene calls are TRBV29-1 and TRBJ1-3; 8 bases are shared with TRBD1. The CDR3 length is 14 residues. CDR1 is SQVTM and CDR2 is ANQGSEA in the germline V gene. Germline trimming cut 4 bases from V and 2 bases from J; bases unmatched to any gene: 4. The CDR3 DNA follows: TGCAGCGTTGTAGGACAGGGCACTGGAAACACCATATATTTT. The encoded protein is CSVVGQGTGNTIYF.

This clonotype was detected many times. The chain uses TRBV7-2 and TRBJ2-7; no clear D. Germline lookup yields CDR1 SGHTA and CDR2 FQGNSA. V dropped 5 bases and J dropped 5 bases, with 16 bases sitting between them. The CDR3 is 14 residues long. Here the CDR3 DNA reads TGTGCCAGCAGCCAGCCCTCTAGTTTAAACGAGCAGTACTTC. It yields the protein CASSQPSSLNEQYF.

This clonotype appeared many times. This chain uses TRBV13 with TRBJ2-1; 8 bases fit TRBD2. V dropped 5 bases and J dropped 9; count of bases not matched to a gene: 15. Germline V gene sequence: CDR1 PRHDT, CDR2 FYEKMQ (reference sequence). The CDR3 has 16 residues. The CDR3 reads CASSPKTSGPTGEQFF. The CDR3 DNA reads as TGTGCCAGCAGCCCAAAAACTAGCGGTCCTACAGGTGAGCAGTTCTTC.

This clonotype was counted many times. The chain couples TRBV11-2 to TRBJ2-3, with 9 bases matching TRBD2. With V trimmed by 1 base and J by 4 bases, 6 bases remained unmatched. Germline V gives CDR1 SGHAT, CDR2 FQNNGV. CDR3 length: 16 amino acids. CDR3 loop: CASSLGSGGGSDTQYF. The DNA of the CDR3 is TGTGCCAGCAGCTTAGGTAGCGGGGGCGGGTCAGATACGCAGTATTTT.

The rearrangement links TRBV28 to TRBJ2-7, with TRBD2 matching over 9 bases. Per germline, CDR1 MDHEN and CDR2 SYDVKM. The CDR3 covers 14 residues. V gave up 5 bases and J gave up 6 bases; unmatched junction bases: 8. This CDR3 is CASSTTSGDPEQYF. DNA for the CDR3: TGTGCCAGCAGTACGACTAGCGGAGACCCCGAGCAGTACTTC.

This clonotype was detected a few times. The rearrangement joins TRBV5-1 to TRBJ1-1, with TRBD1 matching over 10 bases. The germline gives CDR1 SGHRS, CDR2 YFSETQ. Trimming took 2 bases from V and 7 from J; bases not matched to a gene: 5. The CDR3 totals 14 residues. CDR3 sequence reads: CASSLGQGEIEAFF. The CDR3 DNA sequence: TGCGCCAGCAGCTTAGGACAGGGGGAGATTGAAGCTTTCTTT.

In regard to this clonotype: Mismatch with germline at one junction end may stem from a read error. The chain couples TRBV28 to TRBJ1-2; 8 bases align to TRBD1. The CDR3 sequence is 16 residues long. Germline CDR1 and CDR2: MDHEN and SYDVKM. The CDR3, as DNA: TGTGCCGGCAGTTTAGGATCCAGGGGGCGCGACTATGGCTACACCTTC. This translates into CAGSLGSRGRDYGYTF.